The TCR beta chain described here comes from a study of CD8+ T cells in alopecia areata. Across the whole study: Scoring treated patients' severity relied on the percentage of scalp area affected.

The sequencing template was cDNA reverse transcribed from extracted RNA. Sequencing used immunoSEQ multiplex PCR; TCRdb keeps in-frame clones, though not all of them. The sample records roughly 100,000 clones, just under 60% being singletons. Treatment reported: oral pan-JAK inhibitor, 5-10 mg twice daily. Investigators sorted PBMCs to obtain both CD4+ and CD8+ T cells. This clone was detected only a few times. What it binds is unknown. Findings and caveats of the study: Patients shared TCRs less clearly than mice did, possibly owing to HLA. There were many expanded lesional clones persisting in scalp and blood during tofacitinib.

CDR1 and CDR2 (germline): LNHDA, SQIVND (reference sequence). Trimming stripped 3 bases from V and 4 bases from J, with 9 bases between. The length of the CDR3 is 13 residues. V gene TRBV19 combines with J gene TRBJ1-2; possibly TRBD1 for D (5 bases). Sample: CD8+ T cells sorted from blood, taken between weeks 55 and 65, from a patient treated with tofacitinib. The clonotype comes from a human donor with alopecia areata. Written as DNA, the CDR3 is TGTGCCAGTAGTATCGGGGGAACCTATGGCTACACCTTC. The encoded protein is CASSIGGTYGYTF.